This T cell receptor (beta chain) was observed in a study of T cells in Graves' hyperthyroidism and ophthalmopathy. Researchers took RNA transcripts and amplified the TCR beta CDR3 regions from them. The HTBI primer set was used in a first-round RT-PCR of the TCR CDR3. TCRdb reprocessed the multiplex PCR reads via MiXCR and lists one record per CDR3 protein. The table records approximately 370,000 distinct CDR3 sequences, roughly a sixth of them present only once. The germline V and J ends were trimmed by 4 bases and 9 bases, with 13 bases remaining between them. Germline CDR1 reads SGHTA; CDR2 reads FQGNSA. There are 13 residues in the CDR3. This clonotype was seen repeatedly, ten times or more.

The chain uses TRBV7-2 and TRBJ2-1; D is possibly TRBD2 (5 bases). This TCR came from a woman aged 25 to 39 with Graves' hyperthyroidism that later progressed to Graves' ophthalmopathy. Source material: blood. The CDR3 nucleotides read TGTGCCAGCAGCTCCGGTCGAGGGCGTGAGCAGTTCTTC. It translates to CASSSGRGREQFF.